This TCR beta chain was captured by sequencing in a study of blood T cell repertoires in COVID-19. Background on the study: Sites in the United States, Italy and Spain provided acute and convalescent COVID-19 samples. In each case, the material was cDNA or gDNA derived from T cells, B-cell-depleted T cells, or PBMCs.

Germline V gene sequence: CDR1 LNHDA, CDR2 SQIVND (reference sequence). V lost 6 bases, J lost 0 bases, and 7 bases lay in between. This CDR3 has 13 residues. The protocol was immunoSEQ multiplex PCR, while the TCRdb copy is restricted to in-frame clones and leaves out a portion. Of about 300,000 clones detected, around 83% appear once; the ten largest clones hold about 1.2%. This clone has only a few counts. This TCR came from a woman aged 45 to 65 with acute or convalescent COVID-19. Sample: peripheral blood. The rearrangement uses TRBV19 and TRBJ2-3; D is unresolved. This chain's CDR3 is CASSPTSTDTQYF. The CDR3 DNA follows: TGTGCCAGTAGCCCAACTAGCACAGATACGCAGTATTTT.